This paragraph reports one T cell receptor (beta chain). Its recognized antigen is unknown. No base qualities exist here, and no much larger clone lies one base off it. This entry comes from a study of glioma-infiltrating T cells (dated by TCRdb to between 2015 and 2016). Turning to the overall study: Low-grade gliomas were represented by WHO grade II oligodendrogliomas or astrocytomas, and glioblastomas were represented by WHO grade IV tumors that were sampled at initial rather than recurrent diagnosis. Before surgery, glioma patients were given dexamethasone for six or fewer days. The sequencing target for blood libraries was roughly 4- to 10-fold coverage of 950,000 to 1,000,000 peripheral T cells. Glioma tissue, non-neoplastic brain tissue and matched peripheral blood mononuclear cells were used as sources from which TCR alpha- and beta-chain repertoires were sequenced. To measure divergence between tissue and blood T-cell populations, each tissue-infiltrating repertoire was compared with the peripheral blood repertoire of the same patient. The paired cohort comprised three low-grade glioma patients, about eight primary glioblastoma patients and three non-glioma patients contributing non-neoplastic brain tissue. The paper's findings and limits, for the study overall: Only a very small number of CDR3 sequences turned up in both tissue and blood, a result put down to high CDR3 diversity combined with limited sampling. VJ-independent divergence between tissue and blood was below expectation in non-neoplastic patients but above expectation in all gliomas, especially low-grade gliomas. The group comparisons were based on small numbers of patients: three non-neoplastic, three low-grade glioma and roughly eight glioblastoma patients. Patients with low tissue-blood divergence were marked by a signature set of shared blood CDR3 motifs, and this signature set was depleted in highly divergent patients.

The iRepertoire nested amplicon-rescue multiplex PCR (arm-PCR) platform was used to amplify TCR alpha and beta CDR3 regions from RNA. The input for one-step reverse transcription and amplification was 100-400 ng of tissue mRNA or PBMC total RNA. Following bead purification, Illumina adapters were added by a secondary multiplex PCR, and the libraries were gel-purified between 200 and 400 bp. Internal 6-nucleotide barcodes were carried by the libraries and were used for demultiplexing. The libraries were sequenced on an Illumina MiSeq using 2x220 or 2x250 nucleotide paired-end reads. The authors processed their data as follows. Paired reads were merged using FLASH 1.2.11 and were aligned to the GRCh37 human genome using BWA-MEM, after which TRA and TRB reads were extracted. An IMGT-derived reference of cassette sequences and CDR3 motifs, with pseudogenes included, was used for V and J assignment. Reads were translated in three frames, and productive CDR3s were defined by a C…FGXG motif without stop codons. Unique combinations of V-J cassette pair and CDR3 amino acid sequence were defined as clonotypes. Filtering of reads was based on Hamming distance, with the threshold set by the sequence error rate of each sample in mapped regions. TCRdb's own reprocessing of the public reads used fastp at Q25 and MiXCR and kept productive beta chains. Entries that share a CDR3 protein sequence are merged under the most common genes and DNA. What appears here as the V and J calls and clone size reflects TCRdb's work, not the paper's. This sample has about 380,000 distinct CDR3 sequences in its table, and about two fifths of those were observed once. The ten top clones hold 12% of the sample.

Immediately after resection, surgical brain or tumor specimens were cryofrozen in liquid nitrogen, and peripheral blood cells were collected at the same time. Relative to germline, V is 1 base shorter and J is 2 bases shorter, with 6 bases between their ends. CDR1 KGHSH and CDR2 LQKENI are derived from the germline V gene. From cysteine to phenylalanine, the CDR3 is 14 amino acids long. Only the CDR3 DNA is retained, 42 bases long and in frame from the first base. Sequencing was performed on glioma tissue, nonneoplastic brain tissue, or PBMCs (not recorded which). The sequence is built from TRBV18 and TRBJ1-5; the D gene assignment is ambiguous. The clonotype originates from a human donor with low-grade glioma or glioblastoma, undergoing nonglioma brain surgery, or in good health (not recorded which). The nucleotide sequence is TGTGCCAGCTCACCACGTACCGGCAATCAGCCCCAGCATTTT. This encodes CASSPRTGNQPQHF.